These 28 T cell receptor beta chains were sequenced from one sample in a study of shared clonotypes between healthy human individuals. Terminally differentiated effector memory CD45RA+ cells were excluded from the naive CD8 cells, which were CD45RO-negative and positively selected for CCR7. TCRdb keeps only in-frame clones here, not all; method: immunoSEQ multiplex PCR. The sample holds about 2 million clones, approximately 94% seen once. Sequenced: naive CD8+ T cells sorted from blood. All receptors derive from a man younger than 35 in good health.

Remarks on this clone: This specimen includes other DNA sequences encoding the same CDR3. The chain combines TRBV6-1 with TRBJ2-3; tentatively, D is TRBD2 (6 bases). V was trimmed by 4 bases and J by 3 bases, leaving 8 bases between them. The CDR3 totals 13 residues. Germline values: CDR1 MNHNS, CDR2 SASEGT. CDR3 coding DNA: TGTGCCAGCAGTGCCGGGGGTACAGATACGCAGTATTTT. This translates into CASSAGGTDTQYF.

The chain is built from TRBV20-1 and TRBJ1-2; D ambiguous. CDR1 is DFQATT and CDR2 is SNEGSKA in the germline V gene (reference sequence). V was pared by 6 bases and J by 3 bases, with 8 bases between. The CDR3 covers 11 residues. The CDR3 reads CSAPDHYGYTF. CDR3 sequence (DNA): TGCAGTGCCCCGGACCACTATGGCTACACCTTC.

The chain joins TRBV25-1 to TRBJ2-1; no clear D gene. The CDR3 consists of 13 residues. Trimming stripped 2 bases from V and 4 bases from J, with 6 bases between. The V gene's germline CDR1 is MGHDK and CDR2 SYGVNS. CDR3 in amino acids: CASSEPNYNEQFF. CDR3 nucleotides: TGTGCCAGCAGTGAACCAAATTACAATGAGCAGTTCTTC. Full variable domain (rest looked up from reference TRBV25-1 and TRBJ2-1): EADIYQTPRYLVIGTGKKITLECSQTMGHDKMYWYQQDPGMELHLIHYSYGVNSTEKGDLSSESTVSRIRTEHFPLTLESARPSHTSQYLCASSEPNYNEQFFGPGTRLTVL.

This clone was detected once. This rearrangement joins TRBV7-2 to TRBJ2-1; 7 positions match TRBD2. There are 14 residues in the CDR3. With V trimmed by 11 bases and J by 4 bases, 11 bases remained unmatched. CDR1 and CDR2 (germline): SGHTA, FQGNSA. The CDR3 region is CARTGGEIYNEQFF. Written as DNA, the CDR3 is TGTGCCCGTACTGGGGGGGAGATATACAATGAGCAGTTCTTC.

The chain is built from TRBV7-3 and TRBJ1-2; 7 bases are a match to TRBD1. The CDR3 consists of 17 residues. Germline V lookup: CDR1 SGHTA, CDR2 FQGTGA. With 2 bases clipped from V and 6 bases from J, the junction kept 15 bases outside the gene matches. CDR3 bases: TGTGCCAGCAGCTTAGGTAACGCGACAGGGATGAAAGATGGCTACACCTTC. Encoded protein: CASSLGNATGMKDGYTF. Filled out from reference TRBV7-3 and TRBJ1-2, the complete variable domain reads GAGVSQTPSNKVTEKGKYVELRCDPISGHTALYWYRQSLGQGPEFLIYFQGTGAADDSGLPNDRFFAVRPEGSVSTLKIQRTERGDSAVYLCASSLGNATGMKDGYTFGSGTRLTVV.

As for this clone: Distinct nucleotide sequences in the sample also encode this CDR3. J is TRBJ2-7 and V is TRBV28; possibly TRBD1 for D (5 bases). This CDR3 is 12 amino acids long. Germline loops: CDR1 MDHEN, CDR2 SYDVKM. Trimming removed 2 bases from V and 5 bases from J, with 7 bases in between. CDR3 coding DNA: TGTGCCAGCAGTTTAATAGGGGACGAGCAGTACTTC. Encoded protein: CASSLIGDEQYF.

The rearrangement joins TRBV30 to TRBJ2-1, with D possibly being TRBD2 (6 bases). V was shortened by 4 bases and J by 8 bases, with 15 bases between the two germline ends. The CDR3 spans 13 residues. CDR1 and CDR2 (germline): GTSNPN, SVGIG (reference sequence). In DNA, the CDR3 is TGTGCCTGGACCTGGGACTGGCGGTATGAGCAGTTCTTC. Translated: CAWTWDWRYEQFF.

The chain employs TRBV29-1 and TRBJ2-5, with TRBD2 as a possible D gene (7 bases). V was trimmed by 4 bases and J by 1 base, leaving 16 bases between them. The CDR3 sequence is 15 residues long. The germline V gene has CDR1 SQVTM and CDR2 ANQGSEA. In DNA form, the CDR3 reads TGCAGCGTTGCTTTGGCGGGGGCCCTCCAAGAGACCCAGTACTTC. Translation: CSVALAGALQETQYF.

About this clone: At the DNA level, this CDR3 is encoded by other sequences in the same sample as well. V and J are TRBV6-5 and TRBJ1-1; D gene ambiguous. This CDR3 comprises 13 residues. Germline V gives CDR1 MNHEY, CDR2 SVGAGI. Deletions cut 2 bases from V and 2 bases from J, with 6 bases between. The CDR3 region is CASSYPENTEAFF. The CDR3 bases are TGTGCCAGCAGTTACCCGGAAAACACTGAAGCTTTCTTT.

The chain combines TRBV5-1 with TRBJ2-1; TRBD2 is a possible D gene (5 bases). Germline V gene sequence: CDR1 SGHRS, CDR2 YFSETQ. The CDR3 loop spans 16 amino acids. V was pared by 0 bases and J by 3 bases, with 13 bases between. The CDR3 DNA reads TGCGCCAGCAGCTTGGAAGGTAGCGCGTTCTACAATGAGCAGTTCTTC. Residues: CASSLEGSAFYNEQFF.

The chain couples TRBV6-1 to TRBJ2-7; 10 positions agree with TRBD1. The germline V gene encodes CDR1 MNHNS and CDR2 SASEGT. The CDR3 consists of 14 residues. J gave up 5 bases and V 8 bases, and 9 bases lay outside the gene matches. The CDR3 protein is CASGGLGTGDEQYF. CDR3 bases: TGTGCCAGCGGAGGCTTGGGGACAGGGGACGAGCAGTACTTC.

The chain has TRBV5-6 and TRBJ2-7, with a tentative D call TRBD1 (5 bases). Germline lookup yields CDR1 SGHDT and CDR2 YYEEEE. The germline V and J ends were trimmed by 2 bases and 6 bases, with 15 bases remaining between them. This CDR3 has 14 amino acids. CDR3 bases: TGTGCCAGCAGCTTTAGCAGGGCTAATCTCGAGCAGTACTTC. This gives the protein CASSFSRANLEQYF.

Points on this clone: The same CDR3 can be traced to other DNA sequences in this sample. This rearrangement joins TRBV4-1 to TRBJ2-7; 11 bases are a match to TRBD1. The V gene end was trimmed by 4 bases and the J gene end by 2 bases; junction bases not matched to a gene: 4. The CDR3 covers 15 residues. Looked up from germline, CDR1 is MGHRA and CDR2 is YSYEKL. The CDR3 is CASSLRDRGTYEQYF. CDR3 DNA: TGCGCCAGCAGCCTCCGGGACAGGGGGACCTACGAGCAGTACTTC.

V is TRBV10-3 and J is TRBJ2-3; TRBD2 agrees at 10 bases. J was trimmed by 1 base and V by 4 bases; bases with no gene match: 8. The V gene's germline CDR1 is ENHRY and CDR2 SYGVKD. The CDR3 is 17 residues long. The CDR3 reads CAISGLLGTSGTDTQYF. The CDR3 coding sequence is TGTGCCATCAGTGGCCTCCTAGGGACTAGCGGCACAGATACGCAGTATTTT.

This chain links TRBV27 with TRBJ2-3; either TRBD1 or TRBD2 may fit D (6 bases each). Per germline, CDR1 MNHEY and CDR2 SMNVEV (reference sequence). Deletions cut 1 base from V and 4 bases from J, with 12 bases between. The CDR3 contains 15 residues. DNA for the CDR3: TGTGCCAGCAGTTTATGGGGGGCAGTCGCAGATACGCAGTATTTT. This gives the protein CASSLWGAVADTQYF.

This chain connects TRBV5-6 to TRBJ2-5; TRBD1 matches 7 bases. J gave up 2 bases and V 6 bases, and 4 bases lay outside the gene matches. The CDR3 has 13 amino acids. Germline lookup yields CDR1 SGHDT and CDR2 YYEEEE. This CDR3 reads CASNRQGQETQYF. As DNA, the CDR3 is TGTGCCAGCAACCGACAGGGTCAAGAGACCCAGTACTTC.

Comments on this clone: Sequence at one end of the junction differs from germline and may be a read error. The chain couples TRBV2 to TRBJ1-2, with 11 nucleotides matching TRBD1. The CDR3 is 11 amino acids. Germline CDR1 and CDR2: SNHLY and FYNNEI. The CDR3 is CAIFRDRGNPF. The CDR3 bases are TGTGCCATCTTCCGGGACAGGGGGAACCCCTTC.

The count of this clone is one. V and J are TRBV7-9 and TRBJ2-2; 11 nucleotides agree with TRBD2. The V gene's germline CDR1 is SEHNR and CDR2 FQNEAQ (reference sequence). V shed 4 bases, J shed 7 bases, and the junction held 5 bases outside the gene matches. This CDR3 spans 15 amino acids. The CDR3 DNA reads TGTGCCAGCAGCTCACTAGCGGGAGAGTTCGGGGAGCTGTTTTTT. This codes for CASSSLAGEFGELFF.

This chain uses TRBV2 with TRBJ2-1, with D uncertain. V was pared by 1 base and J by 8 bases, with 15 bases between. Germline CDR1 is SNHLY and CDR2 is FYNNEI. The CDR3 totals 15 residues. CDR3 nucleotide sequence: TGTGCCAGCAGTGAAGGGGTGGGAATGATCTATGAGCAGTTCTTC. It specifies CASSEGVGMIYEQFF.

As regards this clone: Other DNA sequences in this sample translate to the same CDR3. The V gene is TRBV4-3, the J gene TRBJ2-1, with D unresolved. The germline gives CDR1 LGHNA, CDR2 YSLEER. With 0 bases removed from V and 3 bases from J, the gap between germline ends came to 3 bases. The CDR3 length is 13 residues. This CDR3 is CASSQDLYNEQFF. Written as DNA, the CDR3 is TGCGCCAGCAGCCAAGATCTCTACAATGAGCAGTTCTTC.

The sample holds one count of this clone. The chain has TRBV7-9 and TRBJ1-4; D remains ambiguous. Per the germline V gene, CDR1 is SEHNR and CDR2 is FQNEAQ (reference sequence). The ends were cut back, 3 bases at V and 8 bases at J, with 10 bases in the middle. The CDR3 has 13 amino acids. The CDR3 DNA sequence: TGTGCCAGCAGCTTCTCTGTTGAGGAAAAACTGTTTTTT. Translated: CASSFSVEEKLFF.

V gene TRBV29-1 combines with J gene TRBJ2-5, with D possibly matching TRBD1 (5 bases). The end of the DNA is better explained by TRBJ2-7, so the J call may be wrong. Per the germline V gene, CDR1 is SQVTM and CDR2 is ANQGSEA. CDR3 length: 14 amino acids. The CDR3 spells CSVVKPRDGYEQYF. The CDR3 DNA follows: TGCAGCGTTGTTAAACCCAGGGATGGTTACGAGCAGTACTTC.

In its sample, this clone was seen once. This chain links TRBV27 with TRBJ2-7; possible D gene TRBD1, 6 bases. This CDR3 contains 14 residues. The ends were cut back, 5 bases at V and 0 bases at J, with 11 bases in the middle. CDR1 is MNHEY, CDR2 SMNVEV, per germline (reference sequence). The CDR3 DNA reads TGTGCCAGCAGTGACACAGGGAACTCCTACGAGCAGTACTTC. Protein: CASSDTGNSYEQYF.

Concerning this clone itself: The sample contains more than one DNA sequence encoding this CDR3. J is TRBJ1-2 and V is TRBV4-1, with 8 bases fitting TRBD1. V trimming: 1 base; J trimming: 4 bases; junction bases outside the gene matches: 5. This CDR3 is built from 15 residues. Germline CDR1 is MGHRA and CDR2 is YSYEKL. The CDR3 coding sequence is TGCGCCAGCAGCCAAGGACGCGGGACAGGCTATGGCTACACCTTC. Its translation: CASSQGRGTGYGYTF.

A single count supports this clone. This chain links TRBV19 with TRBJ2-1, with no clear D. Germline V gives CDR1 LNHDA, CDR2 SQIVND (reference sequence). The ends were cut back, 2 bases at V and 6 bases at J, with 8 bases in the middle. The CDR3 loop spans 13 amino acids. For the CDR3, the DNA is TGTGCCAGTAGTATAAGGAAAAGCAATGAGCAGTTCTTC. Its protein product is CASSIRKSNEQFF.

With regard to this clone: At one end the junction does not follow the germline gene, possibly because of a read error. The chain couples TRBV27 to TRBJ1-1, with unresolved D. CDR3 length equals 11 residues. CDR1 MNHEY and CDR2 SMNVEV come from the germline V gene (reference sequence). The CDR3 coding sequence is TGTGCCAGCAGTTTATCGGGAGGACTATTGTTT. It codes for CASSLSGGLLF.

The CDR3 coding sequence is TGTGCCAGCAGTTTACGGGACAATTTCTATGGCTACACCTTC. Protein: CASSLRDNFYGYTF. V gene TRBV27 combines with J gene TRBJ1-2; TRBD1 might be the D (6 bases). This CDR3 region has 14 residues. The germline CDR1 and CDR2 sequences are MNHEY and SMNVEV (reference sequence). V was pared by 2 bases and J by 4 bases, with 11 bases between.

This sequence joins TRBV27 and TRBJ1-1; the match to TRBD1 covers 7 bases. CDR3 length: 16 amino acids. Germline CDR1 reads MNHEY; CDR2 reads SMNVEV (reference sequence). Trimming at V came to 6 bases and at J to 2 bases, leaving 12 bases not matched to a gene. CDR3 DNA: TGTGCCAGCAGCCAAATACAGGGGATGGTTAACACTGAAGCTTTCTTT. Translating it yields CASSQIQGMVNTEAFF.